This T cell receptor (beta chain) was recovered during a study of shared clonotypes between healthy human individuals. Germline CDR1 SGHAT, CDR2 FQNNGV. Trimming removed 2 bases from V and 5 bases from J, with 13 bases in between. The CDR3 has 14 residues. Unsorted PBMC DNA underwent sequencing on ten immunoSEQ deep assay plates. TCRdb's table, derived via immunoSEQ multiplex PCR, lists solely in-frame clones and lacks some. The sample has about 520,000 clones; 65% to 85% are singletons. The sequenced sample was PBMCs. The chain recombines TRBV11-2 with TRBJ2-7; no definite D call. The TCR originated in a woman aged 40 to 49 in good health. Some clones in this sample may be carry-over from other donors' samples. This CDR3 is CASSLNFREHEQYF. CDR3 DNA sequence: TGTGCCAGCAGCTTAAACTTCAGAGAGCACGAGCAGTACTTC. Full variable domain (missing parts from reference TRBV11-2 and TRBJ2-7): EAGVAQSPRYKIIEKRQSVAFWCNPISGHATLYWYQQILGQGPKLLIQFQNNGVVDDSQLPKDRFSAERLKGVDSTLKIQPAKLEDSAVYLCASSLNFREHEQYFGPGTRLTVT.